This record covers a single T cell receptor beta chain. Assay: immunoSEQ multiplex PCR; the TCRdb copy retains only in-frame clones and omits some. The table shows roughly 70,000 clones, with roughly 92% occurring only once. This sample was taken from a study of technical replicates of blood from several donors. The V and J ends lost 4 bases and 7 bases respectively, with 17 bases between them. The germline V gene has CDR1 SGHRS and CDR2 YFSETQ. The CDR3 extends over 15 amino acids. The TCR originated in a human donor in good health. Some clones in this sample may be carry-over from other donors' samples. The specimen sequenced was PBMCs. The V and J genes are TRBV5-1 and TRBJ2-2; D is possibly TRBD2 (6 bases). CDR3 sequence reads: CASSLGLAFVGELFF. The CDR3 DNA sequence: TGCGCCAGCAGCCTTGGGCTAGCGTTTGTCGGGGAGCTGTTTTTT.